The 5 T cell receptor beta chains reported below all come from one sample, sequenced in a study of blood T cell repertoires in COVID-19. Clones were read by immunoSEQ multiplex PCR, and TCRdb kept only the in-frame ones, dropping some. The repertoire holds about 27,000 clones, with around 80% as singletons. Sequencing was performed on peripheral blood. These receptors originate from a woman older than 75 with acute or convalescent COVID-19.

The chain uses TRBV25-1 and TRBJ2-3, with 12 bases that match TRBD2. Germline V lookup: CDR1 MGHDK, CDR2 SYGVNS. The CDR3 length is 17 residues. V gave up 2 bases and J gave up 2 bases; unmatched junction bases: 5. CDR3 region: CASSEERLAGVTDTQYF. As DNA, the CDR3 is TGTGCCAGCAGTGAAGAGAGACTAGCGGGGGTCACAGATACGCAGTATTTT.

CDR3 bases: TGTGCCAGCAGCGTTACCTGGCAGAACCAAGAGACCCAGTACTTC. Translation gives CASSVTWQNQETQYF. The V call is TRBV9, the J call TRBJ2-5, with D unclear. This CDR3 has 15 amino acids. Trimming pared 2 bases from V and 0 bases from J, leaving 11 bases between. Germline V gene data show CDR1 as SGDLS and CDR2 as YYNGEE.

The V gene is TRBV9, the J gene TRBJ2-7; 10 bases fit TRBD2. Germline V gives CDR1 SGDLS, CDR2 YYNGEE. This CDR3 has 17 amino acids. Unmatched junction bases numbered 9, after V lost 3 bases and J lost 0 bases. In nucleotides, the CDR3 is TGTGCCAGCAGCGCTAGTAGGGCTAGCGGGAGCTCCTACGAGCAGTACTTC. It codes for CASSASRASGSSYEQYF. The full variable domain, rest sourced from reference TRBV9 and TRBJ2-7, is DSGVTQTPKHLITATGQRVTLRCSPRSGDLSVYWYQQSLDQGLQFLIQYYNGEERAKGNILERFSAQQFPDLHSELNLSSLELGDSALYFCASSASRASGSSYEQYFGPGTRLTVT.

J is TRBJ2-1 and V is TRBV20-1; D is perhaps TRBD2 (5 bases). Germline V gives CDR1 DFQATT, CDR2 SNEGSKA (reference sequence). CDR3 size: 11 residues. The CDR3 region has the DNA TGCAGAGTGGCGGGCGACAATGAGCAGTTCTTC. Its translation is CRVAGDNEQFF.

This clone was counted a few times. V usage is TRBV19 and J usage is TRBJ2-6; D possibly corresponds to TRBD1 (5 bases). This CDR3 region has 16 residues. V was cut by 3 bases and J by 0 bases, with 9 bases left in between. Looked up from germline, CDR1 is LNHDA and CDR2 is SQIVND (reference sequence). CDR3 in amino acids: CASSMGRNSGANVLTF. The CDR3 nucleotides are TGTGCCAGTAGTATGGGGCGTAACTCTGGGGCCAACGTCCTGACTTTC.